The present T cell receptor beta chain was sequenced within a study of T cell changes during pregnancy in multiple sclerosis (dated by TCRdb to about 2019). About the full investigation: Changes in the T cell repertoire over the course of pregnancy were examined in this study in women with multiple sclerosis.

CDR1 SGHTA and CDR2 FQGNSA were looked up in the germline V gene. The CDR3 measures 16 amino acids from cysteine to phenylalanine. Only the CDR3 DNA is retained, 48 bases long and in frame from the first base. V gives up 5 bases and J gives up 2 bases, and the segment between their germline ends measures 16 bases. Receptor amplification or capture employed the immunoSEQ multiplex PCR assay. This immuneACCESS table, as held by TCRdb, lists in-frame sequences with V and J called but not all clones. Of the missing ones, under half trace to an unresolved V gene in checked studies; the others have no known cause. Here the sample has nearly 20,000 clones; 86% occur a single time. About 5.8% of the sample is held by the ten biggest clonotypes. To note about this clone: Its specific antigen is unknown. Base-call qualities are not available, and no considerably larger clone is one nucleotide away.

This sequence was found in a female donor in good health, enrolled as a control in a pregnancy study. Sequenced material: CD8+ T cells from peripheral blood mononuclear cells, taken in the third trimester of pregnancy. The chain is encoded by TRBV7-2 joined to TRBJ2-1; TRBD2 is a weak D gene call, 5 bases matching. The encoded CDR3 is CASSRLEGTPYNEQFF. DNA sequence: TGTGCCAGCAGCCGTCTCGAGGGTACTCCCTACAATGAGCAGTTCTTC.